This T cell receptor (beta chain) emerged from a study of cytomegalovirus exposure and HLA in healthy donors. Although they were nominally healthy when sampled, donors likely had unrecorded immune exposures. Study-wide points: A link between a missense DCLRE1C variant and TCR beta V- and J-gene trimming emerged from a later analysis. Being indistinguishable, some V segments were excluded, TRBV6-2 and TRBV6-3 among them.

It was with 60 Vbeta and 13 Jbeta primers that the PCR ran. Per the study methods: The count from a later analysis was some 81 million unique TCR beta chains, around 10 million of them shared. Here immunoSEQ multiplex PCR was the method, and the copy in TCRdb shows in-frame clones only, minus some. V and J calls and clone size are those listed in that table; D and trimming were worked out from the DNA. The table records 140,000 to 150,000 clones, 75% of them present only once. With regard to this clone: Antigen unknown.

After removal of 7 bases from V and 7 bases from J, the junction contained 9 bases not matched to a gene. The CDR3 spans 13 residues. Germline loops: CDR1 MDHEN, CDR2 SYDVKM. The source material was PBMCs. The rearrangement links TRBV28 to TRBJ1-1, with TRBD1 matching 7 bases. The clonotype was recovered from a man between 25 and 39 years old in good health and CMV-seronegative. CDR3 DNA sequence: TGTGCCAGCACCCTGGGACAGAGCATTGAAGCTTTCTTT. This encodes CASTLGQSIEAFF.